Listed below are T cell receptor beta chains from one sample, sequenced in a study of shared T cell receptors in the human thymus. Profiled with immunoSEQ multiplex PCR; TCRdb holds only in-frame clones, not every one. The sample lists 550,000 to 800,000 clones; approximately 83% were seen once. The same specimen was also included in a second study, on human thymus T cells.

The material sequenced was thymocytes. Every receptor here comes from a girl less than two years old with a congenital heart defect. The CDR3 runs from the conserved cysteine through the conserved F or W. The order of the fields is clone size, J gene, D gene, V gene, CDR3 protein, CDR3 DNA. The D gene is left open where the match is weak. Rows may omit the clone size; those that give it use once, few, many or a size class.

size: -
J: TRBJ2-1
D: -
V: TRBV9
CDR3: CASSPRTGYNEQFF
DNA: TGTGCCAGCAGCCCCCGGACTGGATACAATGAGCAGTTCTTC

size: -
J: TRBJ1-1
D: -
V: TRBV12-5
CDR3: CASGLTLSRGLGEAFF
DNA: TGTGCTAGTGGTTTGACATTGTCCAGGGGCCTCGGGGAAGCTTTCTTT

size: -
J: TRBJ1-3
D: TRBD1
V: TRBV12-5
CDR3: CASGSRTGNGTDSGNTIYF
DNA: TGTGCTAGTGGTTCCCGGACAGGGAACGGTACAGACTCTGGAAACACCATATATTTT

size: -
J: TRBJ2-7
D: -
V: TRBV7-6
CDR3: CASSLFRLEDVAKGQYF
DNA: TGTGCCAGCAGCTTATTTAGATTGGAGGACGTGGCGAAGGGGCAGTACTTC

size: -
J: TRBJ1-1
D: TRBD1
V: TRBV15
CDR3: CATSFTRDRGGTEAFF
DNA: TGTGCCACCAGCTTTACCCGGGACAGGGGAGGCACTGAAGCTTTCTTT

size: -
J: TRBJ1-5
D: -
V: TRBV5-1
CDR3: CASSLTGNQPQHF
DNA: TGCGCCAGCAGCTTGACAGGTAATCAGCCCCAGCATTTT

size: -
J: TRBJ1-5
D: TRBD1
V: TRBV5-1
CDR3: CASSMTGGPQHF
DNA: TGCGCCAGCAGCATGACAGGGGGGCCCCAGCATTTT

size: -
J: TRBJ2-4
D: -
V: TRBV4-1
CDR3: CASSPLADGAKNIQYF
DNA: TGCGCCAGCAGCCCCTTAGCGGACGGAGCCAAAAACATTCAGTACTTC

size: -
J: TRBJ1-5
D: TRBD1
V: TRBV7-9
CDR3: CASSLIKQGALNSNQPQHF
DNA: TGTGCCAGCAGCTTGATTAAACAGGGGGCGCTTAATAGCAATCAGCCCCAGCATTTT

size: -
J: TRBJ1-6
D: -
V: TRBV11-2
CDR3: CASSPGGLSYSPLHF
DNA: TGTGCCAGCAGCCCCGGGGGTCTATCCTATTCACCCCTCCACTTT

size: -
J: TRBJ2-6
D: -
V: TRBV4-1
CDR3: CASSPSIGAANVLTF
DNA: TGCGCCAGCAGCCCAAGTATAGGGGCGGCCAACGTCCTGACTTTC

size: once
J: TRBJ1-1
D: -
V: TRBV12-5
CDR3: CASAWAGKATEAFF
DNA: TGTGCTAGTGCCTGGGCAGGGAAAGCCACTGAAGCTTTCTTT

size: few
J: TRBJ2-5
D: TRBD2
V: TRBV11-2
CDR3: CASSLVRRLAGSGETQYF
DNA: TGTGCCAGCAGCTTAGTCCGCAGACTAGCGGGGAGTGGGGAGACCCAGTACTTC

size: -
J: TRBJ1-5
D: TRBD1
V: TRBV28
CDR3: CASSIQGSGEPQHF
DNA: TGTGCCAGCAGTATACAGGGGTCAGGAGAGCCCCAGCATTTT

size: -
J: TRBJ2-7
D: TRBD1
V: TRBV6-1
CDR3: CASSKGQGAHYEQYF
DNA: TGTGCCAGCAGCAAAGGACAGGGGGCCCACTACGAGCAGTACTTC

size: few
J: TRBJ1-4
D: -
V: TRBV4-2
CDR3: CASSPRQANEKLFF
DNA: TGTGCCAGCAGCCCTCGACAGGCTAATGAAAAACTGTTTTTT

size: -
J: TRBJ1-1
D: -
V: TRBV5-4
CDR3: CASSLLQEGDTEAFF
DNA: TGTGCCAGCAGCTTGCTTCAGGAAGGGGACACTGAAGCTTTCTTT

size: -
J: TRBJ1-1
D: -
V: TRBV10-3
CDR3: CAIKIRQPENTEAFF
DNA: TGTGCCATCAAAATCCGACAACCGGAGAACACTGAAGCTTTCTTT

size: -
J: TRBJ2-5
D: TRBD2
V: TRBV6-5
CDR3: CASRRTSGGLETQYF
DNA: TGTGCCAGCAGGCGGACTAGCGGGGGATTAGAGACCCAGTACTTC

size: -
J: TRBJ2-5
D: -
V: TRBV4-3
CDR3: CASSQDADGWRGHQETQYF
DNA: TGCGCCAGCAGCCAAGATGCCGACGGGTGGAGGGGGCACCAAGAGACCCAGTACTTC

size: -
J: TRBJ2-7
D: -
V: TRBV11-2
CDR3: CASRLLQGFYEQYF
DNA: TGTGCCAGCAGACTGCTACAGGGTTTCTACGAGCAGTACTTC

size: -
J: TRBJ1-1
D: -
V: TRBV7-2
CDR3: CASNRVSNTEAFF
DNA: TGTGCCAGCAACCGGGTATCGAACACTGAAGCTTTCTTT

size: once
J: TRBJ2-2
D: TRBD2
V: TRBV4-1
CDR3: CASRLREGSRFQNTGELFF
DNA: TGCGCCAGCAGGCTACGGGAGGGGTCCCGGTTTCAGAACACCGGGGAGCTGTTTTTT

size: -
J: TRBJ1-5
D: -
V: TRBV7-2
CDR3: CASSSGQLRGNQPQHF
DNA: TGTGCCAGCAGCTCCGGACAGCTTAGGGGCAATCAGCCCCAGCATTTT

size: -
J: TRBJ1-2
D: -
V: TRBV27
CDR3: CASSFRAPGDYGYTF
DNA: TGTGCCAGCAGTTTCAGGGCGCCGGGAGACTATGGCTACACCTTC